This T cell receptor beta chain was obtained from a study of T cell changes during pregnancy in multiple sclerosis. The protocol was immunoSEQ multiplex PCR, while the TCRdb copy is restricted to in-frame clones and leaves out a portion. Of 85,000 to 95,000 clones in the sample, around 91% are singletons; the top ten hold roughly 1.7%. This receptor was taken from a female donor in good health, enrolled as a control in a pregnancy study. This sample comprised peripheral blood, obtained after pregnancy.

This chain's CDR3 is CSAQVGETQYF. Here the CDR3 DNA reads TGCAGTGCCCAGGTGGGCGAGACCCAGTACTTC. The chain employs TRBV20-1 and TRBJ2-5, with D hard to call. V shed 6 bases and J shed 5 bases, with 10 bases lying between them. This CDR3 region has 11 residues. CDR1 and CDR2 from the germline V gene are DFQATT and SNEGSKA (reference sequence).